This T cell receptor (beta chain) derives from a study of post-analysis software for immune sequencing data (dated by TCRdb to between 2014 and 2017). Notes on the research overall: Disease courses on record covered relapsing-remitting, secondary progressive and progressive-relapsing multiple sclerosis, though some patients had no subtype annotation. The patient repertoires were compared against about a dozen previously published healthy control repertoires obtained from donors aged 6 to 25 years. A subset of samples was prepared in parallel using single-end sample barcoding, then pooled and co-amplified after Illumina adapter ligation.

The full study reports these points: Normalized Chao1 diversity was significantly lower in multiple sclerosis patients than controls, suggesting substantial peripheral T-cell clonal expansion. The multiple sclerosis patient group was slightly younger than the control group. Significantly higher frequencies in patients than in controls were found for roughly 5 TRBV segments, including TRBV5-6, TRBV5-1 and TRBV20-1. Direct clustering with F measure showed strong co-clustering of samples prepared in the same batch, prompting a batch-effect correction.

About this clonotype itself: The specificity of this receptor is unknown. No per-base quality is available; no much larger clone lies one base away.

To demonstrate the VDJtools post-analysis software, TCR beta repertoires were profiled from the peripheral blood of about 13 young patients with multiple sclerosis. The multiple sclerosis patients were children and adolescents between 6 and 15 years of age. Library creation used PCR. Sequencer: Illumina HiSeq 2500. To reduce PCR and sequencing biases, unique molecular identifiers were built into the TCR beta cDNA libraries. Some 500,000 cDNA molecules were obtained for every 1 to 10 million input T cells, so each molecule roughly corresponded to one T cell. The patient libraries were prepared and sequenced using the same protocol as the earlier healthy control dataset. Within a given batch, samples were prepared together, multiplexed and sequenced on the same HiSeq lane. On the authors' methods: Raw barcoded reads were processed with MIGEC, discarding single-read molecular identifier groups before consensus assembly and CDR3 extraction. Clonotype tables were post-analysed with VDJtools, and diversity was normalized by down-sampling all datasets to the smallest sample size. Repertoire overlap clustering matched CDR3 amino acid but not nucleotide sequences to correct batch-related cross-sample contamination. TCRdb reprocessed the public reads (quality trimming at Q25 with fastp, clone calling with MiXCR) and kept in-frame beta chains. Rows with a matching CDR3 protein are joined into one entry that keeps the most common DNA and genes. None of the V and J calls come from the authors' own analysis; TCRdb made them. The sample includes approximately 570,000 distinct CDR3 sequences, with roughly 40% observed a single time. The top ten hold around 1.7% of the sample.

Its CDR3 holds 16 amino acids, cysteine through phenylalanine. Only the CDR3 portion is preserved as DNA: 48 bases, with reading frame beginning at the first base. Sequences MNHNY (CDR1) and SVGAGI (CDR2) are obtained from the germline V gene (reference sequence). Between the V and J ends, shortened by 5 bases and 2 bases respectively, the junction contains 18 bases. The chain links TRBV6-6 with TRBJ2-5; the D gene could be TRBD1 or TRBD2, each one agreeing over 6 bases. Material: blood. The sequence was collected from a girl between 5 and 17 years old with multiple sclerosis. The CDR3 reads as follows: CASSEGGSHLQETQYF. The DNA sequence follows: TGTGCCAGCAGTGAGGGGGGCTCCCACCTTCAAGAGACCCAGTACTTC.